This TCR beta chain was retrieved from a study of breast tumors, draining lymph nodes, adjacent tissues. TCRdb redid the calling of the multiplex PCR reads with MiXCR, one entry per CDR3 protein. This table has about 140,000 distinct CDR3 sequences, about 31% appearing once. In this sample, this clonotype turned up many times. Axillary draining lymph nodes of breast cancer patients supplied the node samples. The V gene's germline CDR1 is SEHNR and CDR2 FQNEAQ (reference sequence). This CDR3 has 14 amino acids. Trimming pared 1 base from V and 1 base from J, leaving 5 bases between. Sequences were obtained from axillary lymph node tissue. The chain employs TRBV7-9 and TRBJ1-5; D is undetermined. This TCR was recovered from a female donor with breast cancer. Some clones in this sample may be carry-over from other donors' samples. CDR3 loop: CASSLEMSNQPQHF. The CDR3 DNA is TGTGCCAGCAGCTTAGAGATGAGCAATCAGCCCCAGCATTTT.